Included here is one T cell receptor (beta chain) sequence, with context. Its specific antigen is unknown. Base qualities are missing; no much larger clone stands one base away. The data were taken from a study of blood T cell repertoires in COVID-19 (dated by TCRdb to the early 2020s). Regarding the research as a whole: Collaborator samples came from the United States, Italy and Spain and covered acute and convalescent phases of COVID-19. The prospective study material was composed of cDNA or gDNA derived from T cells, B-cell-depleted T cells, or PBMCs. Deeply sampled blood TCRbeta repertoires from subjects exposed to, actively infected with, or recovered from COVID-19 were included in the dataset. The repertoires were made available in a free public database intended to serve as a resource for research on the immune response to SARS-CoV-2. The samples were drawn from two sources: the first 160 participants of the ongoing ImmuneRACE study, and 1,200 or so subjects contributed by 6 global collaborators. A de-identified subject ID, COVID-19 status, age in years and sex were almost always included in the sample metadata. Where HLA class I and class II types were available, the types were taken from metadata supplied by the sample provider, not from assay-based typing.

General conclusions and limits of the study: The amount of clinical and demographic metadata varied by source and participant and was provided uncurated.

The germline V gene gives CDR1 as MNHEY and CDR2 as SVGAGI. At the junction V is shortened by 0 bases and J by 0 bases, with 8 bases in between. The CDR3, from cysteine to phenylalanine, totals 15 residues. The only DNA kept is the CDR3, 45 bases in frame from the first base. Samples from volunteer blood donors who had recovered from COVID-19 were contributed by a second Seattle source. The collaborating institutions used their own protocols to collect whole blood in K2EDTA tubes. For TCRbeta analysis, collaborators shipped samples in one of three forms: frozen whole blood, isolated PBMCs, or DNA extracted from either of those sample types. The immunoSEQ Assay, a bias-controlled multiplex PCR, was used to amplify TCRbeta CDR3 regions from genomic DNA. The source study handled its data this way. The number of nucleated cells in each sample was estimated by amplification of reference gene primers within the assay. To quantify the absolute abundance of each unique TCRbeta CDR3 rearrangement, sequence reads were collapsed and filtered. For each sample, productive Simpson clonality was calculated by taking the square root of Simpson's diversity index across productive rearrangements. In TCRdb, the immuneACCESS table is reduced to in-frame sequences with V and J assigned. These tables do not hold every clone; where another copy was compared, an unresolved V gene accounts for under half, and the others remain unexplained. V, J and clone size reflect that table, while D and trimming were determined from the DNA. This sample comprises approximately 300,000 clones, 89% of them detected only once. The leading ten clones occupy 6.4% of the sample.

The chain links TRBV6-5 with TRBJ1-1, and TRBD1 may be the D gene, going by 5 matching bases. The sequenced sample consisted of peripheral blood. This receptor was taken from a man aged 18 to 30 who had recovered from COVID-19. The DNA sequence reads TGTGCCAGCAGTTACTCGAAAGGGGTGAACACTGAAGCTTTCTTT. Its amino acids are CASSYSKGVNTEAFF.